Each of the 11 T cell receptor beta chains below was sequenced from the same sample in a study of regulatory T cells in long-lasting Graves disease. Researchers made TCR beta libraries by using iRepertoire HTBI primers and running Arm-PCR on CDR3 regions. TCRdb fed the multiplex PCR reads into MiXCR, producing one record per CDR3 protein. Of around 500,000 distinct CDR3 sequences in the sample, 15% to 20% are singletons; the top ten hold approximately 25%. The time point is: newly diagnosed GD, antithyroid drugs for less than 3 months. Preparation of the TCR library used RNA extracted from PBMCs. These data were likewise used in another study, on T cells in Graves' hyperthyroidism and ophthalmopathy.

Sequenced material: peripheral blood mononuclear cells (PBMCs), taken at new diagnosis, from a patient treated with antithyroid drugs. These receptors originate from a woman aged 35-60 years with Graves disease.

This clonotype was seen repeatedly, ten times or more. V gene TRBV2 combines with J gene TRBJ1-2; 9 positions match TRBD1. Germline trimming cut 5 bases from V and 0 bases from J; bases unmatched to any gene: 4. Germline CDR1 is SNHLY and CDR2 is FYNNEI. The CDR3 length is 15 residues. CDR3 loop: CASSLRTGANYGYTF. As DNA, the CDR3 is TGTGCCAGCAGTCTTCGGACAGGGGCTAACTATGGCTACACCTTC.

In its sample, this clonotype was seen many times. The chain joins TRBV12-3 or TRBV12-4 to TRBJ1-1; 7 bases are shared with TRBD1. The CDR3 extends over 12 amino acids. Trimming removed 5 bases from V and 7 bases from J; junction bases left unmatched: 4. CDR3 nucleotide sequence: TGTGCCAGCAGTCGGGACAGAGTTGAAGCTTTCTTT. Translating gives CASSRDRVEAFF.

This clonotype has at least ten counts. The chain uses TRBV20-1 and TRBJ1-5; D call uncertain. V was cut by 6 bases and J by 4 bases, with 19 bases left in between. CDR1 DFQATT and CDR2 SNEGSKA come from the germline V gene (reference sequence). The CDR3 consists of 15 residues. CDR3 sequence: CSATSEGIGNQPQHF. The CDR3 DNA sequence: TGCAGTGCGACTAGCGAAGGGATTGGGAATCAGCCCCAGCATTTT.

As concerns this clonotype: This likely came from a read error, as a far larger clone is one base away. The V and J genes are TRBV6-1 and TRBJ1-1; D is unresolved. V was pared by 4 bases and J by 1 base, with 4 bases between. The CDR3 runs to 12 residues. Germline assignment: CDR1 MNHNS and CDR2 SASEGT. The chain's CDR3 is CASSVQNTEAFF. DNA of the CDR3: TGTGCCAGCAGTGTCCAGAACACTGAAGCTTTCTTT.

The V call is TRBV30, the J call TRBJ2-3, with 7 bases lining up with TRBD1. Germline-derived CDR1 and CDR2 are GTSNPN and SVGIG (reference sequence). The CDR3 sequence is 13 residues long. This CDR3 is CAADRDGTDTQYF. As DNA, the CDR3 is TGTGCTGCCGACAGGGATGGCACAGATACGCAGTATTTT. The variable domain in full, completed from reference TRBV30 and TRBJ2-3, reads SQTIHQWPATLVQPVGSPLSLECTVEGTSNPNLYWYRQAAGRGLQLLFYSVGIGQISSEVPQNLSASRPQDRQFILSSKKLLLSDSGFYLCAADRDGTDTQYFGPGTRLTVL.

The chain couples TRBV3-1 to TRBJ1-2, with a weak D call TRBD1 (5 bases). The V gene lost 0 bases and the J gene lost 8 bases, with 13 bases spanning the gap. The CDR3 is 14 residues long. CDR1 is LGHDT, CDR2 YNNKEL, per germline (reference sequence). As DNA, the CDR3 is TGTGCCAGCAGCCAAGATCGGCAGTGGGGCGGCTACACCTTC. Amino acids: CASSQDRQWGGYTF. Based on the CDR3 plus reference TRBV3-1 and TRBJ1-2, the full variable domain is DTAVSQTPKYLVTQMGNDKSIKCEQNLGHDTMYWYKQDSKKFLKIMFSYNNKELIINETVPNRFSPKSPDKAHLNLHINSLELGDSAVYFCASSQDRQWGGYTFGSGTRLTVV.

This clonotype showed up many times. This rearrangement joins TRBV30 to TRBJ1-6; D is perhaps TRBD1 (6 bases). Germline V lookup: CDR1 GTSNPN, CDR2 SVGIG (reference sequence). Trimming shortened V by 1 base and J by 8 bases, and 9 bases separated the two germline ends. This CDR3 region has 13 residues. CDR3 sequence reads: CAWSGGAHSPLHF. CDR3 DNA: TGTGCCTGGAGTGGGGGGGCGCATTCACCCCTCCACTTT.

This chain links TRBV4-1 with TRBJ2-5; D unresolved. Per the germline V gene, CDR1 is MGHRA and CDR2 is YSYEKL. The CDR3 spans 14 residues. Trimming removed 0 bases from V and 2 bases from J, with 7 bases in between. CDR3 in DNA: TGCGCCAGCAGCCAAGAAGGCGCGCAAGAGACCCAGTACTTC. This gives the protein CASSQEGAQETQYF.

The chain carries TRBV7-2 and TRBJ1-3; tentatively, D is TRBD1 (5 bases). V lost 5 bases, J lost 4 bases, and 9 bases lay in between. Germline CDR1 reads SGHTA; CDR2 reads FQGNSA. The CDR3 loop spans 13 amino acids. The CDR3 coding sequence is TGTGCCAGCAGCGGGGGGGGAGGAAACACCATATATTTT. It specifies CASSGGGGNTIYF.

The gene calls are TRBV2 and TRBJ2-2; TRBD2 might be the D (5 bases). CDR3 length: 13 residues. The V gene's germline CDR1 is SNHLY and CDR2 FYNNEI. Trimming shortened V by 7 bases and J by 6 bases, and 12 bases separated the two germline ends. CDR3 residues: CASNRGEAGELFF. Here the CDR3 DNA reads TGTGCCAGCAACCGGGGTGAGGCCGGGGAGCTGTTTTTT. Complete variable domain (other parts from reference TRBV2 and TRBJ2-2): EPEVTQTPSHQVTQMGQEVILRCVPISNHLYFYWYRQILGQKVEFLVSFYNNEISEKSEIFDDQFSVERPDGSNFTLKIRSTKLEDSAMYFCASNRGEAGELFFGEGSRLTVL.

There are many counts of this clonotype. The chain joins TRBV12-5 to TRBJ2-3; 9 positions agree with TRBD2. V lost 4 bases to trimming and J lost 5 bases; unmatched junction nucleotides: 7. The CDR3 extends over 15 amino acids. The germline gives CDR1 LGHNT, CDR2 FRNRAP. The CDR3 coding sequence is TGTGCTAGTGGTTCGAGCGGGGGGCCCTTAGATACGCAGTATTTT. Amino acid sequence: CASGSSGGPLDTQYF.